This T cell receptor beta chain was identified during a study of cytomegalovirus exposure and HLA in healthy donors. Study-level results: The study put 150 to 200 TCR beta chains on its list as cytomegalovirus-associated.

A note on this clone: Its antigen is not identified.

The PCR used 60 Vbeta and 13 Jbeta primers. The repertoire was sequenced with immunoSEQ multiplex PCR; TCRdb's copy has only in-frame clones and lacks some. This sample has over 110,000 clones, with about 80% found just once. The TCR was taken from an older woman in good health and CMV-seropositive. Specimen: PBMCs.

This chain's CDR3 is CASTDGTAPPGSQYF. CDR3 sequence (DNA): TGTGCCAGCACCGACGGGACTGCACCTCCTGGGTCCCAGTACTTC. The genes are TRBV7-6 and TRBJ2-5; weak D call: TRBD2 (6 bases). Trimming stripped 7 bases from V and 9 bases from J, with 24 bases between. CDR3 size: 15 residues. CDR1 and CDR2 from the germline V gene are SGHVS and FNYEAQ.